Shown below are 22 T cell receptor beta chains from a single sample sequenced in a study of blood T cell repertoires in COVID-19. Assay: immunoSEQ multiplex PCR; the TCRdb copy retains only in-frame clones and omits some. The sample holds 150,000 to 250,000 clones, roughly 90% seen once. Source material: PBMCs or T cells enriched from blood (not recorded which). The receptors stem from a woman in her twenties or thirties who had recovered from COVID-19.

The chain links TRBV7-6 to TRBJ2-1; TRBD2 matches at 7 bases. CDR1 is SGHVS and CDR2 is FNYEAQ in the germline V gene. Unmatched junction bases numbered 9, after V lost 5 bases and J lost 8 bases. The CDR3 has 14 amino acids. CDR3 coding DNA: TGTGCCAGCAGCCCCGCGGGAGTTAAGGATGAGCAGTTCTTC. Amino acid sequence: CASSPAGVKDEQFF.

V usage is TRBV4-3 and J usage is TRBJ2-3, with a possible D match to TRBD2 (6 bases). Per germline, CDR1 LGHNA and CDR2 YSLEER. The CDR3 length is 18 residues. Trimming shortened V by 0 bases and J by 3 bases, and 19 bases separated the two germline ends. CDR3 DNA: TGCGCCAGCAGCCAAGATCGCAACGCGGGATTTGCGACAGATACGCAGTATTTT. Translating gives CASSQDRNAGFATDTQYF.

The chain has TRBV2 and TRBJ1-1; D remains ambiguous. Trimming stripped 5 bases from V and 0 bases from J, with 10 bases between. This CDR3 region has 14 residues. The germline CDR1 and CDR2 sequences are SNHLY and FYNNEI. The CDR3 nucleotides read TGTGCCAGCAGTCCCACAGCAGTGAACACTGAAGCTTTCTTT. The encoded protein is CASSPTAVNTEAFF.

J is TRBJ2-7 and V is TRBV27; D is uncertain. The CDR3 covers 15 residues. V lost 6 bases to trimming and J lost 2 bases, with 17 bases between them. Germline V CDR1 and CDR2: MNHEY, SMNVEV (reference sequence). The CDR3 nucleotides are TGTGCCAGCAGCCGCTCACCGGGTAAGGCCTACGAGCAGTACTTC. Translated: CASSRSPGKAYEQYF.

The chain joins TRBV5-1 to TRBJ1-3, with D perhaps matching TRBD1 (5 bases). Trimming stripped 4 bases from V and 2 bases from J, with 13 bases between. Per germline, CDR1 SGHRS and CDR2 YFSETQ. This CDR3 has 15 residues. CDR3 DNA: TGCGCCAGCAGCCCTGCATCGGGGGCTGGAAACACCATATATTTT. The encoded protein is CASSPASGAGNTIYF.

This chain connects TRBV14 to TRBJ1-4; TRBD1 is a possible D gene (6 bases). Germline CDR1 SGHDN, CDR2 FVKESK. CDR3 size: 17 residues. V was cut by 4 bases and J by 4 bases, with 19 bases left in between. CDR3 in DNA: TGTGCCAGCAGCCCTACCCCTACGGGGGGCCTTAATGAAAAACTGTTTTTT. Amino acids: CASSPTPTGGLNEKLFF.

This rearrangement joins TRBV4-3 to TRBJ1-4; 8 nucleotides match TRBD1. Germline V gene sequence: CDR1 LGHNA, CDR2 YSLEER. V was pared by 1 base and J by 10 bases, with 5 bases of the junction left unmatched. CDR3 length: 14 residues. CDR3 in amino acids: CASSQVGTGLKLFF. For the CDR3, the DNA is TGCGCCAGCAGCCAAGTGGGGACAGGATTAAAACTGTTTTTT.

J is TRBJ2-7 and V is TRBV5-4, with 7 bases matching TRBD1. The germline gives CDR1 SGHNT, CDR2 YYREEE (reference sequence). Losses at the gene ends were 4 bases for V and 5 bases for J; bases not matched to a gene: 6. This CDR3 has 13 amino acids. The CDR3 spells CASSTGAGDEQYF. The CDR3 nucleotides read TGTGCCAGCAGCACAGGGGCGGGCGACGAGCAGTACTTC.

The CDR3 DNA sequence: TGTGCCAGCAGCTCCGGGACAGGGATCGAGCAGTACTTC. Its translation is CASSSGTGIEQYF. The rearrangement links TRBV11-3 to TRBJ2-7; 9 bases agree with TRBD1. V dropped 4 bases and J dropped 6; count of bases not matched to a gene: 4. The CDR3 extends over 13 amino acids. Germline values: CDR1 SGHNT, CDR2 YENEEA.

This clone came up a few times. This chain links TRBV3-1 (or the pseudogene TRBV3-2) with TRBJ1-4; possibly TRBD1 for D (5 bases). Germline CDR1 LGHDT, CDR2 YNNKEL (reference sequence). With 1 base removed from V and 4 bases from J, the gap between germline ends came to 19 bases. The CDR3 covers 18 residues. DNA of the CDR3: TGTGCCAGCAGCCAAGCGGCCCGCGGCAGGGAGGTTAATGAAAAACTGTTTTTT. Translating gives CASSQAARGREVNEKLFF.

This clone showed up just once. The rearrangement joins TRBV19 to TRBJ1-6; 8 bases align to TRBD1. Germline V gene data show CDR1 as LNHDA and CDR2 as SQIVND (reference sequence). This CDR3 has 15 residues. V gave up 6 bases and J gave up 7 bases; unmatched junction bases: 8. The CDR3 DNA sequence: TGTGCCAGTAGGGGGGTCCGGGACAGGAATTCACCCCTCCACTTT. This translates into CASRGVRDRNSPLHF.

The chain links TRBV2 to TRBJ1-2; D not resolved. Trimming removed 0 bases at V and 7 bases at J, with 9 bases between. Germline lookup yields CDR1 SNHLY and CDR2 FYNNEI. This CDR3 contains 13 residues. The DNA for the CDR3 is TGTGCCAGCAGTGAAGCGCGGCGGGGTGGCTACACCTTC. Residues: CASSEARRGGYTF.

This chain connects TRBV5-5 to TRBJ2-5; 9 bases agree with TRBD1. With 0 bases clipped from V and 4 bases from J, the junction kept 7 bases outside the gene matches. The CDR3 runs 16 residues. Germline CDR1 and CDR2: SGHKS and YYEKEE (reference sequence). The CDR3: CASSLGATGGRETQYF. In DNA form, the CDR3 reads TGTGCCAGCAGCTTGGGGGCAACAGGGGGCAGAGAGACCCAGTACTTC.

The CDR3 here is CASSPTGGGYTF. The CDR3 DNA is TGTGCCAGCAGCCCTACAGGGGGGGGCTACACCTTC. This chain links TRBV11-3 with TRBJ1-2; 8 nucleotides line up with TRBD1. The germline gives CDR1 SGHNT, CDR2 YENEEA. The CDR3 sequence is 12 residues long. Trimming removed 5 bases from V and 8 bases from J; junction bases left unmatched: 4.

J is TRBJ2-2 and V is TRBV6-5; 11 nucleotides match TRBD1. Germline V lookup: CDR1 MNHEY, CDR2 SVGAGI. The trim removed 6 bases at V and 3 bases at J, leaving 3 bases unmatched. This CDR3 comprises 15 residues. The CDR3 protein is CASRGQGVHTGELFF. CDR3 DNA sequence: TGTGCCAGCAGGGGACAGGGGGTTCACACCGGGGAGCTGTTTTTT.

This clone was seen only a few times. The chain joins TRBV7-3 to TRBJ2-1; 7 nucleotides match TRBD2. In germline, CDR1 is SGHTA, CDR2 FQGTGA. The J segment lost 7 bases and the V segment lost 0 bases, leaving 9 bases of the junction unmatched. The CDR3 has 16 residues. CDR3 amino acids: CASSLTTGGPGNEQFF. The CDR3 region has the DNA TGTGCCAGCAGCTTAACCACGGGAGGCCCGGGGAATGAGCAGTTCTTC.

CDR3 loop: CASSPLRGGPGDEQYF. In DNA form, the CDR3 reads TGCGCCAGCAGCCCTCTAAGGGGAGGGCCCGGCGACGAGCAGTACTTC. V gene TRBV4-1 combines with J gene TRBJ2-7; TRBD2 agrees at 7 bases. Trimming at V came to 4 bases and at J to 5 bases, leaving 14 bases not matched to a gene. This CDR3 has 16 residues. In germline, CDR1 is MGHRA, CDR2 YSYEKL.

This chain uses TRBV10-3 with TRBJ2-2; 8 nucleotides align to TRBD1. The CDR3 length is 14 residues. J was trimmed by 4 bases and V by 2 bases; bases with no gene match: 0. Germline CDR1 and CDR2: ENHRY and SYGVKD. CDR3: CAISEDRGTGELFF. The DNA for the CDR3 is TGTGCCATCAGTGAGGACAGGGGCACCGGGGAGCTGTTTTTT.

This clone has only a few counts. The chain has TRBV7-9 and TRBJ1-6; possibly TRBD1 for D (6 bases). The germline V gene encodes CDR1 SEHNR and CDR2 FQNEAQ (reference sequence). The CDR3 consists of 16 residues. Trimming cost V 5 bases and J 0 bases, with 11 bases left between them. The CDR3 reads CASSPDRSSYNSPLHF. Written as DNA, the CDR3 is TGTGCCAGCAGCCCGGACAGAAGCTCCTATAATTCACCCCTCCACTTT. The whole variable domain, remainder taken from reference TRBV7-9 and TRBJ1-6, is DTGVSQNPRHKITKRGQNVTFRCDPISEHNRLYWYRQTLGQGPEFLTYFQNEAQLEKSRLLSDRFSAERPKGSFSTLEIQRTEQGDSAMYLCASSPDRSSYNSPLHFGNGTRLTVT.

The CDR3 is CASSKVTGAEAFF. For the CDR3, the DNA is TGTGCCAGCAGCAAGGTGACGGGAGCTGAAGCTTTCTTT. V is TRBV7-2 and J is TRBJ1-1; D call uncertain. V was clipped by 5 bases and J by 6 bases, with 13 bases between them. Germline lookup yields CDR1 SGHTA and CDR2 FQGNSA. The CDR3 covers 13 residues. Filled out from reference TRBV7-2 and TRBJ1-1, the complete variable domain reads GAGVSQSPSNKVTEKGKDVELRCDPISGHTALYWYRQSLGQGLEFLIYFQGNSAPDKSGLPSDRFSAERTGGSVSTLTIQRTQQEDSAVYLCASSKVTGAEAFFGQGTRLTVV.

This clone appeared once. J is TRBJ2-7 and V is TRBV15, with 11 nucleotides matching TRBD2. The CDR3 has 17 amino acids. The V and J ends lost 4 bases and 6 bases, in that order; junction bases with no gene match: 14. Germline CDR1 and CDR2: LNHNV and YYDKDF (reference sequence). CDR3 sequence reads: CATSKGKLAGVGGEQYF. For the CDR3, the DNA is TGTGCCACCAGCAAGGGCAAACTAGCGGGAGTTGGGGGCGAGCAGTACTTC.

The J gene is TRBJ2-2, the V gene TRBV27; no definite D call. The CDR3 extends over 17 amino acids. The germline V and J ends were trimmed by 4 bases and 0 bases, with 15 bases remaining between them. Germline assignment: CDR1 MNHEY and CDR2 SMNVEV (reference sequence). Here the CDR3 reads CASSSPGVSPNTGELFF. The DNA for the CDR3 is TGTGCCAGCAGTTCCCCCGGTGTTAGCCCGAACACCGGGGAGCTGTTTTTT.